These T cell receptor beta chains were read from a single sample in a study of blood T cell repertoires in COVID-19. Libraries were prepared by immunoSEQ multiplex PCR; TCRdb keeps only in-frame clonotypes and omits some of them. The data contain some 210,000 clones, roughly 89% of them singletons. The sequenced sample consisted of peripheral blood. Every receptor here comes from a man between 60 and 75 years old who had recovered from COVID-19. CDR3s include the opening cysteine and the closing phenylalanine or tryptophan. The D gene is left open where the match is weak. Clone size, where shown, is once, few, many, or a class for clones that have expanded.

TGTGCCAGCTCACCAGGACAGGACTATGGCTACACCTTC,CASSPGQDYGYTF,TRBV18,TRBJ1-2,-,TRBD1
TGTGCCAGCAGTTACGGCCCACAGGGTGTGGGGTCACCCCTCCACTTT,CASSYGPQGVGSPLHF,TRBV6-2/TRBV6-3,TRBJ1-6,-,-
TGTGCCAGCAGCCCCCGAGGGTCCAGGACTGCAACTAATGAAAAACTGTTTTTT,CASSPRGSRTATNEKLFF,TRBV7-2,TRBJ1-4,-,-
TGTGCCAGCAGCCCAGGGTTTGCGGAAAAACTGTTTTTT,CASSPGFAEKLFF,TRBV5-4,TRBJ1-4,once,-
TGTGCCAGCAGCTTGACAGCTAACTATGGCTACACCTTC,CASSLTANYGYTF,TRBV5-6,TRBJ1-2,few,-
TGCGCCAGCAGTCCTACAGGGGGCAGGACTGAAGCTTTCTTT,CASSPTGGRTEAFF,TRBV5-1,TRBJ1-1,-,TRBD1
TGTGCCAGCAGCCAGGATAGCGCACAAGAGACCCAGTACTTC,CASSQDSAQETQYF,TRBV3-1/TRBV3-2,TRBJ2-5,once,-
TGTGCCAGCAGTCCGGGGGGCAATCAGCCCCAGCATTTT,CASSPGGNQPQHF,TRBV6-5,TRBJ1-5,-,-
TGTGCCAGCAGCTTAACAGGGGTTGCCACTGAAGCTTTCTTT,CASSLTGVATEAFF,TRBV7-9,TRBJ1-1,-,TRBD1
TGTGCCAGCAGCCCCGGCGGGGCTCTGGGATACGAGCAGTACTTC,CASSPGGALGYEQYF,TRBV7-2,TRBJ2-7,-,-
TGTGCCACCAGTGACCCTGCACAGGGGGCCTATGGCTACACCTTC,CATSDPAQGAYGYTF,TRBV24-1,TRBJ1-2,-,TRBD1
TGTGCCAGCAGCCCTTCACAGGAAAAACTGTTTTTT,CASSPSQEKLFF,TRBV3-1/TRBV3-2,TRBJ1-4,-,-
TGTGCCAGTAGTATTCCAGGGACAGGGAGAAATTCACCCCTCCACTTT,CASSIPGTGRNSPLHF,TRBV19,TRBJ1-6,-,TRBD1
TGTGCCAGCAGTTTTAGGTTAGGCAGGGGCCCTCAGGGGACGCAGTATTTT,CASSFRLGRGPQGTQYF,TRBV28,TRBJ2-3,-,-
TGTGCCAGCAGCTTAGGAGCGGGGCTCACCTACGAGCAGTACTTC,CASSLGAGLTYEQYF,TRBV7-2,TRBJ2-7,once,TRBD2
TGTGCCTGGAGTCCCGACAGGGCGTCCGAGCAGTACTTC,CAWSPDRASEQYF,TRBV30,TRBJ2-7,-,TRBD1
TGCAGCGCCCAAGAGCCGTCGGGGCCCCTCCACTTT,CSAQEPSGPLHF,TRBV29-1,TRBJ1-6,-,-
TGTGCCAGTAGTCCCGGGACTAGCGGGGCCTACAATGAGCAGTTCTTC,CASSPGTSGAYNEQFF,TRBV19,TRBJ2-1,-,TRBD2
TGCAGCGCTGGGGGCCTAGCGGGGACCTACGAGCAGTACTTC,CSAGGLAGTYEQYF,TRBV29-1,TRBJ2-7,once,TRBD2
TGTGCCAGTAGTTCCGGGGGGGAGAGCAATCAGCCCCAGCATTTT,CASSSGGESNQPQHF,TRBV19,TRBJ1-5,-,-
TGTGCCAGTAGTATTCGGACAGGGAATATTGGCACTGAAGCTTTCTTT,CASSIRTGNIGTEAFF,TRBV19,TRBJ1-1,-,TRBD1
TGTGCCACCCAGCAATTGGGCAGGAAGAACTATGGCTACACCTTC,CATQQLGRKNYGYTF,TRBV6-5,TRBJ1-2,-,-
TGTGCCACCAGGGGGGGTCATGAGCAGTTCTTC,CATRGGHEQFF,TRBV24-1,TRBJ2-1,-,-
TGTGCCAGTAGTATGGTAGCGGGGGGCCAAGAGACCCAGTACTTC,CASSMVAGGQETQYF,TRBV19,TRBJ2-5,-,TRBD2
TGTGCCAGCAGCTTCGTAGTTACCGGGGAGCTGTTTTTT,CASSFVVTGELFF,TRBV7-2,TRBJ2-2,-,-
TGTGCCAGCAGTTACTCATCAGGGGCAGGTCAGCCCCAGCATTTT,CASSYSSGAGQPQHF,TRBV6-2/TRBV6-3,TRBJ1-5,-,-
TGCGCCAGCAGCTTGGTGGCAGGGGTACAGGGCAATGAGCAGTTCTTC,CASSLVAGVQGNEQFF,TRBV5-1,TRBJ2-1,-,-
TGTGCCAGCAGACCTAGCGGGAGGGACGAGCAGTACTTC,CASRPSGRDEQYF,TRBV6-5,TRBJ2-7,once,TRBD2
TGTGCCAGCAGGGGGGGGAATCAGCCCCAGCATTTT,CASRGGNQPQHF,TRBV27,TRBJ1-5,-,-
TGTGCCAGTTTTACAGGGGGAAAAGGCTACACCTTC,CASFTGGKGYTF,TRBV6-5,TRBJ1-2,-,TRBD1
TGTGCCAGCAGCCGGACAGGGGCCTATGGCTACACCTTC,CASSRTGAYGYTF,TRBV11-2,TRBJ1-2,once,TRBD1
TGCGCCAGCAGCTTGGAACCCGGGTACACTGAAGCTTTCTTT,CASSLEPGYTEAFF,TRBV5-1,TRBJ1-1,few,-
TGTGCCAGCAGTCGGACAGGGGGGAACTATGGCTACACCTTC,CASSRTGGNYGYTF,TRBV28,TRBJ1-2,-,TRBD1
TGTGCCAGCAGTTATCTTACAGACAATCAGCCCCAGCATTTT,CASSYLTDNQPQHF,TRBV6-2/TRBV6-3,TRBJ1-5,-,-
TGTGCCAGCAGCTTAGGGCTCACTTCGGTAGGGGCCAACTACGAGCAGTACTTC,CASSLGLTSVGANYEQYF,TRBV7-2,TRBJ2-7,-,-
TGTGCCAGCAGCAAGGAGAGGGCTAGCGGGGCCAATGAGCAGTTCTTC,CASSKERASGANEQFF,TRBV7-3,TRBJ2-1,-,TRBD2
TGTGCCAGCAGCCAAGATCTGAAACCGGATCAGCCCCAGCATTTT,CASSQDLKPDQPQHF,TRBV4-2,TRBJ1-5,-,-
TGTGCCAGTAATCCTTCTGGGGCCAACGTCCTGACTTTC,CASNPSGANVLTF,TRBV19,TRBJ2-6,-,-
TGTGCCAGCAGAGCCCCCGGGGAGTGGAATCAGCCCCAGCATTTT,CASRAPGEWNQPQHF,TRBV2,TRBJ1-5,-,-
TGTGCCAGCAGTTCGGGACAGGGGAACTACGAGCAGTACTTC,CASSSGQGNYEQYF,TRBV5-4,TRBJ2-7,-,TRBD1
TGTGCCAGCAGCCAAGCTGGGGCAGGGGGTGTGGGGCCCCAGCATTTT,CASSQAGAGGVGPQHF,TRBV3-1/TRBV3-2,TRBJ1-5,-,TRBD1
TGTGCCAGCAGAGCCCAGGGGGTCTATAATTCACCCCTCCACTTT,CASRAQGVYNSPLHF,TRBV28,TRBJ1-6,-,TRBD1
TGTGCCTGGAGTTTCCGGGGAGTATCGAACACTGAAGCTTTCTTT,CAWSFRGVSNTEAFF,TRBV30,TRBJ1-1,-,-